These 7 T cell receptor beta chains came from one sample sequenced in a study of blood T cell repertoires in COVID-19. The method was immunoSEQ multiplex PCR; TCRdb's version includes in-frame clones alone and lacks a portion of them. Found here are around 500,000 clones, roughly nine tenths of them singletons; the top ten hold under 9.5%. Material for sequencing was PBMCs or T cells enriched from blood (not recorded which). Receptor source: a woman aged 55 to 70 who had recovered from COVID-19.

This clone came up once. The chain has TRBV5-1 and TRBJ2-5; D not resolved. Trimming took 0 bases from V and 4 from J, leaving 7 bases between them. CDR1 is SGHRS and CDR2 is YFSETQ in the germline V gene. This CDR3 is built from 13 residues. CDR3 nucleotide sequence: TGCGCCAGCAGCTTGGACAGACCAGAGACCCAGTACTTC. This sequence encodes CASSLDRPETQYF.

V gene TRBV18 combines with J gene TRBJ1-2; D is perhaps TRBD1 (5 bases). The CDR3 spans 15 residues. Germline V CDR1 and CDR2: KGHSH, LQKENI. Deletions cut 5 bases from V and 5 bases from J, with 18 bases between. The CDR3 reads CASSSSRRGEYGYTF. In nucleotides, the CDR3 is TGTGCCAGCTCATCTTCCCGGAGGGGCGAATATGGCTACACCTTC.

The chain is built from TRBV12-3 or TRBV12-4 and TRBJ1-2; D is undetermined. This CDR3 contains 13 residues. With 3 bases removed from V and 3 bases from J, the gap between germline ends came to 8 bases. The CDR3 protein is CASSLGRYYGYTF. Written as DNA, the CDR3 is TGTGCCAGCAGTTTGGGCAGATACTATGGCTACACCTTC.

The chain has TRBV6-2 or TRBV6-3 and TRBJ2-3, with 7 bases identical to TRBD2. The ends lost 0 bases at V and 4 bases at J; junction bases unmatched: 7. CDR1 MNHEY and CDR2 SVGEGT come from the germline V gene. There are 16 residues in the CDR3. Here the CDR3 reads CASSYSETSSPDTQYF. CDR3 nucleotide sequence: TGTGCCAGCAGTTACTCCGAGACTAGCTCGCCAGATACGCAGTATTTT.

This chain connects TRBV5-1 to TRBJ2-3, with TRBD2 identical over 9 bases. Germline loops: CDR1 SGHRS, CDR2 YFSETQ. The CDR3 covers 14 residues. J gave up 13 bases and V 3 bases, and 12 bases lay outside the gene matches. The CDR3: CASSYWTSAEEKYF. The CDR3 DNA reads TGCGCCAGCAGCTACTGGACTAGCGCCGAGGAGAAGTATTTT.

V gene TRBV24-1 combines with J gene TRBJ2-3; TRBD2 agrees at 11 bases. Trimming at V came to 4 bases and at J to 11 bases, leaving 10 bases not matched to a gene. In germline, CDR1 is KGHDR, CDR2 SFDVKD. This CDR3 is 15 amino acids long. The CDR3 here is CATSDLGTSGMKQYF. As DNA, the CDR3 is TGTGCCACCAGTGACCTAGGGACTAGCGGAATGAAGCAGTATTTT.

The rearrangement joins TRBV14 to TRBJ1-1; D is possibly TRBD1 (6 bases). V lost 4 bases to trimming and J lost 1 base, with 19 bases between them. This CDR3 region has 17 residues. Germline CDR1 reads SGHDN; CDR2 reads FVKESK. Here the CDR3 reads CASSLFYSGVGNTEAFF. The CDR3, as DNA: TGTGCCAGCAGCCTGTTCTACTCAGGGGTCGGGAACACTGAAGCTTTCTTT.